Listed here are 14 T cell receptor beta chains from one sample, sequenced in a study of control samples from healthy donors and cancer patients. Only in-frame clones appear in the TCRdb table, and some are missing; sequencing was by immunoSEQ multiplex PCR. The sample contains some 130,000 clones, around 92% of which appear only once. Specimen: blood. Receptors were obtained from a woman in her forties or fifties in good health.

This sequence joins TRBV28 and TRBJ1-3; D ambiguous. Germline CDR1 is MDHEN and CDR2 is SYDVKM. This CDR3 is built from 12 residues. V lost 1 base and J 3 bases, leaving 1 base between the germline ends. The CDR3 DNA reads TGTGCCAGCAGTTTATATGGAAACACCATATATTTT. Protein product: CASSLYGNTIYF.

The chain links TRBV30 to TRBJ1-2, with no clear D. This CDR3 contains 14 residues. Germline-derived CDR1 and CDR2 are GTSNPN and SVGIG (reference sequence). Trimming took 0 bases from V and 8 from J, leaving 16 bases between them. The CDR3 spells CAWSVFFDGRGYTF. The CDR3, as DNA: TGTGCCTGGAGTGTATTTTTTGATGGGAGGGGCTACACCTTC.

The rearrangement joins TRBV11-2 to TRBJ2-1; TRBD2 matches at 11 bases. The length of the CDR3 is 15 residues. V gave up 5 bases and J gave up 4 bases; unmatched junction bases: 4. Germline loops: CDR1 SGHAT, CDR2 FQNNGV. CDR3 DNA sequence: TGTGCCAGCAGCGTTAGCGGGGGGGGATACAATGAGCAGTTCTTC. Protein sequence: CASSVSGGGYNEQFF.

V gene TRBV21-1 combines with J gene TRBJ2-2; TRBD1, the D gene given by the table, was not confirmed from the DNA. TRBV21-1 is a pseudogene. The CDR3 contains 17 residues. CDR3 nucleotide sequence: TGTGCCAGCAGCAAATGCAGGGACAGGTGTAACACCGGGGAGCTGTTTTTT. Translation gives CASSKCRDRCNTGELFF.

V and J are TRBV5-1 and TRBJ1-5, with 11 positions matching TRBD1. Trimming cost V 4 bases and J 3 bases; bases outside gene matches: 6. Looked up from germline, CDR1 is SGHRS and CDR2 is YFSETQ. The CDR3 sequence is 16 residues long. CDR3 loop: CASSTGTGGVNQPQHF. CDR3 nucleotide sequence: TGCGCCAGCAGCACCGGGACAGGGGGTGTCAATCAGCCCCAGCATTTT.

This rearrangement joins TRBV5-1 to TRBJ1-1, with D uncertain. Germline values: CDR1 SGHRS, CDR2 YFSETQ. The length of the CDR3 is 15 residues. Trimming removed 2 bases from V and 1 base from J, with 12 bases in between. CDR3 loop: CASSLDDTANTEAFF. DNA of the CDR3: TGCGCCAGCAGCTTAGACGATACAGCGAACACTGAAGCTTTCTTT. Variable domain in full (rest from reference TRBV5-1 and TRBJ1-1): KAGVTQTPRYLIKTRGQQVTLSCSPISGHRSVSWYQQTPGQGLQFLFEYFSETQRNKGNFPGRFSGRQFSNSRSEMNVSTLELGDSALYLCASSLDDTANTEAFFGQGTRLTVV.

The chain combines TRBV28 with TRBJ1-2; a possible D gene is TRBD1 (5 bases). Trimming cost V 6 bases and J 4 bases, with 9 bases left between them. CDR1 is MDHEN, CDR2 SYDVKM, per germline. The CDR3 spans 12 residues. The CDR3 bases are TGTGCCAGCAGCCAGGGCCCCTATGGCTACACCTTC. Translation gives CASSQGPYGYTF.

This clone has only one observation. The rearrangement uses TRBV19 and TRBJ1-1; 7 bases are a match to TRBD1. Germline CDR1 LNHDA, CDR2 SQIVND (reference sequence). With 3 bases clipped from V and 0 bases from J, the junction kept 7 bases outside the gene matches. The CDR3 runs 16 residues. CDR3 amino acids: CASSMGDSYMNTEAFF. DNA for the CDR3: TGTGCCAGTAGTATGGGGGACAGTTACATGAACACTGAAGCTTTCTTT. Looking up the rest from reference TRBV19 and TRBJ1-1 gives the full variable domain: DGGITQSPKYLFRKEGQNVTLSCEQNLNHDAMYWYRQDPGQGLRLIYYSQIVNDFQKGDIAEGYSVSREKKESFPLTVTSAQKNPTAFYLCASSMGDSYMNTEAFFGQGTRLTVV.

For the CDR3, the DNA is TGTGCCAGCAGTGACGGGGGGTCTGCCTACAATGAGCAGTTCTTC. It yields the protein CASSDGGSAYNEQFF. The V gene is TRBV6-4, the J gene TRBJ2-1; D is possibly TRBD2 (6 bases). Germline CDR1 MRHNA, CDR2 SNTAGT. The V end was cut by 2 bases, the J end by 2 bases, with 10 bases between. The CDR3 sequence is 15 residues long.

The chain uses TRBV3-1 (or the pseudogene TRBV3-2) and TRBJ1-4; D remains ambiguous. The CDR3 extends over 15 amino acids. The V gene lost 2 bases and the J gene lost 4 bases, with 11 bases spanning the gap. The germline CDR1 and CDR2 sequences are LGHDT and YNNKEL (reference sequence). The CDR3 bases are TGTGCCAGCAGCCAATCACCGGGAGGTAATGAAAAACTGTTTTTT. Amino acid sequence: CASSQSPGGNEKLFF.

The rearrangement joins TRBV25-1 to TRBJ1-5; a weak D match, TRBD1 (6 bases). With 9 bases removed from V and 3 bases from J, the gap between germline ends came to 12 bases. The CDR3 spans 13 residues. The V gene's germline CDR1 is MGHDK and CDR2 SYGVNS. CDR3 in DNA: TGTGCCAGACCGGGGGGCCCCAATCAGCCCCAGCATTTT. This encodes CARPGGPNQPQHF.

Only a few counts were recorded for this clone. V usage is TRBV7-6 and J usage is TRBJ2-3; 8 nucleotides align to TRBD2. V was clipped by 4 bases and J by 4 bases; unmatched bases: 10. The germline gives CDR1 SGHVS, CDR2 FNYEAQ. The CDR3 runs 16 residues. This CDR3 reads CASSSMSGSGADTQYF. As DNA, the CDR3 is TGTGCCAGCAGCTCCATGAGCGGGAGCGGCGCAGATACGCAGTATTTT.

The CDR3 region has the DNA TGTGCCAGCAGCCTCTCCCCAGGGGTTGACACTGAAGCTTTCTTT. It codes for CASSLSPGVDTEAFF. The J gene is TRBJ1-1, the V gene TRBV4-2; maybe TRBD1 (6 bases). The CDR3 is 15 residues long. Between the trimmed V and J ends, which lost 4 bases and 3 bases, there was a span of 15 bases. In germline, CDR1 is LGHNA, CDR2 YNFKEQ.

The chain joins TRBV5-1 to TRBJ1-1; D gene ambiguous. The ends were cut back, 1 base at V and 2 bases at J, with 6 bases in the middle. CDR1 is SGHRS and CDR2 is YFSETQ in the germline V gene. This CDR3 spans 13 amino acids. CDR3 DNA sequence: TGCGCCAGCAGCTTGCACGGAAACACTGAAGCTTTCTTT. Translation: CASSLHGNTEAFF.